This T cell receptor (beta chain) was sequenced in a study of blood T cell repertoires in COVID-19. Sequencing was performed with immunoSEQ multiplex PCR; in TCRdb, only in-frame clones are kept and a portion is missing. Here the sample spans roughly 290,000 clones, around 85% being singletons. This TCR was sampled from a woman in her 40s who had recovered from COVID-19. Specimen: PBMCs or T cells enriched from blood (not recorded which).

The CDR3 DNA reads as TGTGCCAGCACCGCCCTCACGAGGGATGAGCAGTTCTTC. Its protein product is CASTALTRDEQFF. The chain recombines TRBV7-9 with TRBJ2-1; tentatively, D is TRBD2 (5 bases). Trimming stripped 7 bases from V and 8 bases from J, with 15 bases between. This CDR3 spans 13 amino acids. Germline CDR1 is SEHNR and CDR2 is FQNEAQ (reference sequence).